A single sample is the source of the 22 T cell receptor beta chains below, sequenced in a study of blood T cell repertoires in COVID-19. TCRdb's copy holds only in-frame clones and misses some; the assay was immunoSEQ multiplex PCR. The table shows tens of thousands of clones, with approximately 84% occurring only once. What was sequenced was peripheral blood. The receptors were sampled from a man in his fifties or sixties with acute or convalescent COVID-19.

V usage is TRBV2 and J usage is TRBJ2-1, with D tentatively TRBD2 (6 bases). The ends were cut back, 7 bases at V and 7 bases at J, with 14 bases in the middle. The CDR3 is made up of 13 amino acids. Germline CDR1 reads SNHLY; CDR2 reads FYNNEI. The CDR3 nucleotides read TGTGCCAGCATATTTAGGCGGGAAAATGAGCAGTTCTTC. Its protein product is CASIFRRENEQFF.

In its sample, this clone was seen once. This chain connects TRBV7-8 to TRBJ1-2; D unresolved. This CDR3 contains 13 residues. Between the trimmed V and J ends, which lost 1 base and 13 bases, there was a span of 16 bases. The V gene's germline CDR1 is SGHVS and CDR2 FQNEAQ. The CDR3 spells CASSLDRDQKTTF. The CDR3 bases are TGTGCCAGCAGCTTAGACAGAGATCAGAAAACCACCTTC.

V gene TRBV19 combines with J gene TRBJ1-2; 10 nucleotides agree with TRBD1. This CDR3 has 18 residues. J was trimmed by 0 bases and V by 4 bases; bases with no gene match: 11. Germline V gene sequence: CDR1 LNHDA, CDR2 SQIVND (reference sequence). The CDR3 sequence is CASSTLPGTGASNYGYTF. The CDR3 DNA follows: TGTGCCAGTAGTACTCTCCCCGGGACAGGGGCGTCTAACTATGGCTACACCTTC.

The chain recombines TRBV30 with TRBJ1-5; D is perhaps TRBD1 (5 bases). The CDR3 has 15 amino acids. Germline assignment: CDR1 GTSNPN and CDR2 SVGIG (reference sequence). Trimming removed 1 base from V and 2 bases from J, with 12 bases in between. CDR3 sequence reads: CAWSGGGAGNQPQHF. In DNA, the CDR3 is TGTGCCTGGAGTGGAGGAGGGGCTGGCAATCAGCCCCAGCATTTT.

This chain uses TRBV7-3 with TRBJ2-1, with 9 bases that match TRBD2. Germline CDR1 is SGHTA and CDR2 is FQGTGA. J was trimmed by 7 bases and V by 2 bases; bases with no gene match: 6. CDR3 length: 15 residues. CDR3 sequence: CASSLAGGQGNEQFF. In DNA form, the CDR3 reads TGTGCCAGCAGCTTAGCGGGGGGGCAAGGGAATGAGCAGTTCTTC.

This clone was seen more than once but under ten times. The chain employs TRBV11-2 and TRBJ2-6, with D possibly being TRBD2 (6 bases). The germline V and J ends were trimmed by 5 bases and 0 bases, with 11 bases remaining between them. Germline CDR1 is SGHAT and CDR2 is FQNNGV. The CDR3 totals 16 residues. CDR3 loop: CASSAGKSSGANVLTF. CDR3 DNA sequence: TGTGCCAGCAGCGCGGGGAAAAGCTCTGGGGCCAACGTCCTGACTTTC.

This clone was counted between two and nine times. The chain joins TRBV7-8 to TRBJ1-3, with unresolved D. Germline CDR1 is SGHVS and CDR2 is FQNEAQ. Between the trimmed V and J ends, which lost 5 bases and 0 bases, there was a span of 11 bases. The CDR3 totals 15 residues. The CDR3 region has the DNA TGTGCCAGCAGCCCCGTATACTTCTCTGGAAACACCATATATTTT. Translation: CASSPVYFSGNTIYF.

V gene TRBV4-1 combines with J gene TRBJ2-3, with a possible D match to TRBD2 (7 bases). The CDR3 is 17 amino acids. CDR1 and CDR2 (germline): MGHRA, YSYEKL. The V end was cut by 0 bases, the J end by 0 bases, with 13 bases between. The CDR3 DNA follows: TGCGCCAGCAGCCAAGATTGGGGGGGGCCTAGCACAGATACGCAGTATTTT. Residues: CASSQDWGGPSTDTQYF.

J is TRBJ2-3 and V is TRBV10-3; the match to TRBD1 covers 8 bases. J lost 3 bases, V lost 4 bases, and 6 bases had no gene match. Per the germline V gene, CDR1 is ENHRY and CDR2 is SYGVKD. This CDR3 is built from 15 residues. The CDR3 is CAISGGGTGTDTQYF. CDR3 nucleotide sequence: TGTGCCATCAGTGGAGGTGGGACAGGAACAGATACGCAGTATTTT.

The V and J genes are TRBV30 and TRBJ1-4, with a tentative D call TRBD1 (6 bases). The CDR3 is made up of 16 amino acids. V lost 0 bases, J lost 9 bases, and 20 bases lay in between. Germline values: CDR1 GTSNPN, CDR2 SVGIG (reference sequence). CDR3 nucleotide sequence: TGTGCCTGGAGTGTGGTCAGGGGAATGGATGGGAAAAAACTGTTTTTT. Its protein is CAWSVVRGMDGKKLFF.

CDR3 sequence reads: CASSIGGGASSSYEQYF. The DNA of the CDR3 is TGTGCCAGTAGTATAGGCGGCGGGGCCTCTAGCTCCTACGAGCAGTACTTC. The rearrangement uses TRBV19 and TRBJ2-7, with a weak D call TRBD2 (6 bases). CDR1 and CDR2 from the germline V gene are LNHDA and SQIVND (reference sequence). This CDR3 comprises 17 residues. V shed 1 base and J shed 0 bases, with 16 bases lying between them.

This chain connects TRBV23-1 to TRBJ2-2; D ambiguous. TRBV23-1 has ORF status, its function being uncertain. Trimming removed 0 bases from V and 6 bases from J, with 14 bases in between. This CDR3 contains 16 residues. CDR3 nucleotides: TGCGCCAGCAGTCAATCGTTCCTCCCGCCGGCCGGGGAGCTGTTTTTT. Protein: CASSQSFLPPAGELFF.

Only one count was recorded for this clone. The chain employs TRBV24-1 and TRBJ1-1; the match to TRBD1 covers 10 bases. CDR3 length equals 14 residues. Germline trimming cut 2 bases from V and 7 bases from J; bases unmatched to any gene: 3. Germline CDR1 is KGHDR and CDR2 is SFDVKD. Here the CDR3 reads CATSDSTGGGEAFF. The CDR3 DNA sequence: TGTGCCACCAGTGATTCGACAGGGGGCGGTGAAGCTTTCTTT.

This rearrangement joins TRBV18 to TRBJ1-1; D gene ambiguous. CDR1 is KGHSH, CDR2 LQKENI, per germline. V lost 3 bases and J lost 8, with 7 bases in between. This CDR3 is built from 11 residues. CDR3: CASSPGSEAFF. The CDR3 nucleotides are TGTGCCAGCTCACCGGGCAGCGAAGCTTTCTTT.

V and J are TRBV9 and TRBJ2-1; D remains ambiguous. The CDR3 covers 15 residues. V was clipped by 8 bases and J by 0 bases, with 15 bases between them. In germline, CDR1 is SGDLS, CDR2 YYNGEE. CDR3 sequence (DNA): TGTGCCAGTAAATCGGCGGCGAGCTCCTACAATGAGCAGTTCTTC. Protein sequence: CASKSAASSYNEQFF. The full variable domain, completed using reference TRBV9 and TRBJ2-1, is DSGVTQTPKHLITATGQRVTLRCSPRSGDLSVYWYQQSLDQGLQFLIQYYNGEERAKGNILERFSAQQFPDLHSELNLSSLELGDSALYFCASKSAASSYNEQFFGPGTRLTVL.

This chain links TRBV5-1 with TRBJ1-3; D not resolved. V was trimmed by 2 bases and J by 0 bases, leaving 9 bases between them. From germline, CDR1 is SGHRS and CDR2 YFSETQ. The CDR3 runs to 15 residues. The CDR3 reads CASSLNDNSGNTIYF. CDR3 bases: TGCGCCAGCAGCTTAAATGACAACTCTGGAAACACCATATATTTT. Full variable domain (rest looked up from reference TRBV5-1 and TRBJ1-3): KAGVTQTPRYLIKTRGQQVTLSCSPISGHRSVSWYQQTPGQGLQFLFEYFSETQRNKGNFPGRFSGRQFSNSRSEMNVSTLELGDSALYLCASSLNDNSGNTIYFGEGSWLTVV.

The chain links TRBV7-9 to TRBJ1-1; D is unclear. The CDR3 is 12 amino acids. Between the trimmed V and J ends, which lost 8 bases and 3 bases, there was a span of 10 bases. Germline CDR1 SEHNR, CDR2 FQNEAQ (reference sequence). The CDR3 DNA is TGTGCCAGCGCGCCCGAACACACTGAAGCTTTCTTT. Translation gives CASAPEHTEAFF.

This rearrangement joins TRBV15 to TRBJ1-6; a possible D gene is TRBD1 (6 bases). The CDR3 runs 16 residues. CDR1 and CDR2 (germline): LNHNV, YYDKDF (reference sequence). V gave up 1 base and J gave up 5 bases, with 12 bases separating them. The CDR3 bases are TGTGCCACCAGCAGAGCCCCGGGACAAGATAATTCACCCCTCCACTTT. Translated, it gives CATSRAPGQDNSPLHF.

In its sample, this clone was seen once. The chain uses TRBV18 and TRBJ1-2; a weak D match, TRBD1 (5 bases). V was trimmed by 6 bases and J by 1 base, leaving 12 bases between them. Germline V gives CDR1 KGHSH, CDR2 LQKENI. The CDR3 length is 14 residues. This chain's CDR3 is CASSTTGDNYGYTF. As DNA, the CDR3 is TGTGCCAGCTCCACCACAGGAGATAACTATGGCTACACCTTC.

This chain links TRBV7-9 with TRBJ2-3, with TRBD2 matching over 10 bases. V was clipped by 5 bases and J by 0 bases; unmatched bases: 11. CDR1 SEHNR and CDR2 FQNEAQ come from the germline V gene (reference sequence). This CDR3 spans 18 amino acids. The CDR3 DNA is TGTGCCAGCAGCCCCCCCGAACTACTAGCGGGGAGCACAGATACGCAGTATTTT. Translated: CASSPPELLAGSTDTQYF.

V is TRBV11-1 and J is TRBJ2-3; possibly TRBD2 for D (6 bases). V dropped 5 bases and J dropped 8 bases, with 11 bases sitting between them. This CDR3 comprises 12 residues. Per the germline V gene, CDR1 is SGHAT and CDR2 is FQDESV (reference sequence). The chain's CDR3 is CASSLLGGTQYF. For the CDR3, the DNA is TGTGCCAGCAGCCTACTGGGGGGTACGCAGTATTTT.

The CDR3 loop reads CASSVAPGRENTIYF. Written as DNA, the CDR3 is TGTGCCAGCAGCGTTGCACCGGGTCGGGAAAACACCATATATTTT. The chain is built from TRBV9 and TRBJ1-3; no clear D gene. The CDR3 is 15 amino acids. V lost 2 bases, J lost 6 bases, and 15 bases lay in between. CDR1 is SGDLS and CDR2 is YYNGEE in the germline V gene.